A selection of T cell receptor beta chains follows, all from one sample in a study of cytomegalovirus exposure and HLA in healthy donors. Method: immunoSEQ multiplex PCR; TCRdb's copy keeps in-frame clones and lacks some. This table holds 150,000 to 200,000 clones, roughly 77% found once. Sequenced input: PBMCs. All receptors come from a woman between 45 and 60 years old in good health and CMV-seronegative. Both conserved end residues are part of each CDR3. The order of the fields is V gene, J gene, CDR3 protein.

TRBV6-5	TRBJ1-2	CASNSDRTSPYGYTF
TRBV5-1	TRBJ1-2	CASSPGQGAPQPYGYTF
TRBV7-5	TRBJ2-3	CARSLRDTRPCTDTQYF
TRBV28	TRBJ2-2	CASSSAGPMTGELFF
TRBV10-3	TRBJ2-3	CASSGGADTQYF
TRBV7-2	TRBJ1-4	CASSPGASGEKLFF
TRBV7-7	TRBJ2-3	CASSSAGSTDTQYF
TRBV2	TRBJ2-3	CASRPSGRGNTQYF
TRBV9	TRBJ2-3	CASSVELAGGTSTDTQYF
TRBV10-3	TRBJ1-1	CAIGRETLNTEAFF
TRBV5-1	TRBJ2-7	CASSTETVSYEQYF